The rows below give T cell receptor beta chains drawn from one sample of a study of cytomegalovirus exposure and HLA in healthy donors. Sequencing was performed with immunoSEQ multiplex PCR; in TCRdb, only in-frame clones are kept and a portion is missing. The sample shows roughly 80,000 clones, roughly 81% of them seen only once. The sequencing sample was made of PBMCs. These receptors were taken from a woman in her twenties or thirties in good health and CMV-seronegative. CDR3s include the opening cysteine and the closing phenylalanine or tryptophan. D genes are given only for firm matches. Size is stated for part of the rows, as once, few or many counts, or as a class when the clone is expanded.

J: TRBJ1-5
D: .
size: .
V: TRBV28
DNA: TGTGCCAGCACCGCTCCATTTATCAGTCAGCCCCAGCATTTT
CDR3: CASTAPFISQPQHF

J: TRBJ1-2
D: TRBD1
size: .
V: TRBV5-4
DNA: TGTGCCAGCAGCTTGGATCCCAGGGGGGTCTATGGCTACACCTTC
CDR3: CASSLDPRGVYGYTF

J: TRBJ2-7
D: TRBD1
size: few
V: TRBV28
DNA: TGTGCCAGCAGTCGGGACAGGAGCACCTACGAGCAGTACTTC
CDR3: CASSRDRSTYEQYF

J: TRBJ2-1
D: .
size: .
V: TRBV28
DNA: TGTGCCAGCAGTTTACACCCATCTACTAGTTACAATGAGCAGTTCTTC
CDR3: CASSLHPSTSYNEQFF

J: TRBJ1-5
D: TRBD1
size: .
V: TRBV13
DNA: TGTGCCAGCAGCCCCTGGGACGGACAGGGAGAGGGGGATCAGCCCCAGCATTTT
CDR3: CASSPWDGQGEGDQPQHF

J: TRBJ1-1
D: .
size: .
V: TRBV6-5
DNA: TGTGCCAGCAGCCCAACCGGGCAGGGGTACACTGAAGCTTTCTTT
CDR3: CASSPTGQGYTEAFF

J: TRBJ1-3
D: TRBD1
size: .
V: TRBV4-1
DNA: TGCGCCAGCAGCACCTACAGGGGCCCCGAAGAGGACACCATATATTTT
CDR3: CASSTYRGPEEDTIYF

J: TRBJ1-3
D: .
size: .
V: TRBV5-1
DNA: TGCGCCAGCAGCTTAGAGGGGGTTGAGTTCTACTCTGGAAACACCATATATTTT
CDR3: CASSLEGVEFYSGNTIYF

J: TRBJ1-2
D: TRBD1
size: .
V: TRBV5-4
DNA: TGTGCCAGCAGCTCGGGGACAGGGGAAGGCTACACCTTC
CDR3: CASSSGTGEGYTF

J: TRBJ1-2
D: TRBD1
size: few
V: TRBV6-1
DNA: TGTGCCAGCAGGAAGACAGGGGGCGATGGCTACACCTTC
CDR3: CASRKTGGDGYTF

J: TRBJ1-2
D: .
size: .
V: TRBV10-3
DNA: TGTGCCATCAGTGCCGGGACAAACTCTAACTATGGCTACACCTTC
CDR3: CAISAGTNSNYGYTF

J: TRBJ2-7
D: TRBD2
size: .
V: TRBV28
DNA: TGTGCCAGCAGGTCCCTGACTAGCGGGAGCCCCTACGAGCAGTACTTC
CDR3: CASRSLTSGSPYEQYF

J: TRBJ2-7
D: .
size: once
V: TRBV27
DNA: TGTGCCAGCAGTTTATCCCCTCGCTACGAGCAGTACTTC
CDR3: CASSLSPRYEQYF

J: TRBJ2-1
D: TRBD2
size: .
V: TRBV5-4
DNA: TGTGCCAGCAGCTTGCAGGCGGGAGCTTGGAATGAGCAGTTCTTC
CDR3: CASSLQAGAWNEQFF

J: TRBJ2-1
D: .
size: .
V: TRBV30
DNA: TGTGCCTGGATGGGAGCTGGCGGGACGTACAATGAGCAGTTCTTC
CDR3: CAWMGAGGTYNEQFF

J: TRBJ1-2
D: .
size: .
V: TRBV4-1
DNA: TGCGCCAGCAGCCAAGTTCTCGCGGGGTCTGGTTACGGCTACGCCTTC
CDR3: CASSQVLAGSGYGYAF

J: TRBJ1-2
D: .
size: .
V: TRBV29-1
DNA: TGCAGCGTTGAAACAGGCTATGGCTACACCTTC
CDR3: CSVETGYGYTF

J: TRBJ1-2
D: TRBD1
size: .
V: TRBV2
DNA: TGTGCCAGCACCAACAGGATGGGGACAGGAAGTGCGAGTGGCTACACCTTC
CDR3: CASTNRMGTGSASGYTF

J: TRBJ1-5
D: .
size: .
V: TRBV7-8
DNA: TGTGCCAGCAGCTTAAGGACAGCCGCCAATCAGCCCCAGCATTTT
CDR3: CASSLRTAANQPQHF